A selection of T cell receptor beta chains follows, all from one sample in a study of blood T cell repertoires in COVID-19. The method was immunoSEQ multiplex PCR; TCRdb's version includes in-frame clones alone and lacks a portion of them. The repertoire consists of 490,000 or so clones, with 88% occurring once and the leading ten covering less than 2%. The specimen sequenced was PBMCs or T cells enriched from blood (not recorded which). Receptor source: a woman aged 35 to 49 who had recovered from COVID-19. CDR3s include the opening cysteine and the closing phenylalanine or tryptophan. D genes are given only for firm matches. Size is stated for part of the rows, as once, few or many counts, or as a class when the clone is expanded.

clone_size	d_call	v_call	j_call	cdr3_nt	cdr3_aa
-	-	TRBV7-8	TRBJ2-7	TGTGCCAGCAGCCTAAATACAGGGATTAGCTCCTACGAGCAGTACTTC	CASSLNTGISSYEQYF
-	-	TRBV12-3/TRBV12-4	TRBJ1-1	TGTGCCAGCAGTCCCTGGTCGGGGACTGAAGCTTTCTTT	CASSPWSGTEAFF
-	-	TRBV25-1	TRBJ1-4	TGTGCCAGCAGTGCCCGGGGGGAAAAACTGTTTTTT	CASSARGEKLFF
-	-	TRBV7-2	TRBJ2-7	TGTGCCAGCAGCTCCGACTACAGGGCCTACGAGCAGTACTTC	CASSSDYRAYEQYF
-	TRBD2	TRBV20-1	TRBJ2-7	TGCAGTGCTAGTCGCCTTCGCGGGGGGGGGCACTCCTACGAGCAGTACTTC	CSASRLRGGGHSYEQYF
-	TRBD1	TRBV6-5	TRBJ1-4	TGTGCCAGCAGTCCGCGGGACAGCGAAAAACTGTTTTTT	CASSPRDSEKLFF
-	-	TRBV7-2	TRBJ2-3	TGTGCCAGCAGCCACCTCCCCCAGGCTCCAGATACGCAGTATTTT	CASSHLPQAPDTQYF
-	-	TRBV29-1	TRBJ1-1	TGCAGCGTTCTAGCCCCGGGGAACACTGAAGCTTTCTTT	CSVLAPGNTEAFF
many	-	TRBV4-1	TRBJ2-1	TGCGCCAGCAGCCAAGCGGCAGGTTTCGGCAATGAGCAGTTCTTC	CASSQAAGFGNEQFF
few	-	TRBV7-2	TRBJ2-7	TGTGCCAGCAGCTTAGGTCTGGGAGGCAACTACGAGCAGTACTTC	CASSLGLGGNYEQYF
-	-	TRBV5-6	TRBJ2-4	TGTGCCAGCAGCTTGGCAGGGCATAGGGACATTCAGTACTTC	CASSLAGHRDIQYF
-	TRBD1	TRBV5-6	TRBJ1-6	TGTGCCAGCTTCCTCAGGACAGGCCGAAATTCACCCCTCCACTTT	CASFLRTGRNSPLHF
-	-	TRBV5-6	TRBJ1-3	TGTGCCAGCAGCTTGGGCGGGGAAACAGGTGGAAACACCATATATTTT	CASSLGGETGGNTIYF
few	-	TRBV11-3	TRBJ1-1	TGTGCCAGCAGCTTTTACAGGGTGTCTGAAGCTTTCTTT	CASSFYRVSEAFF
-	-	TRBV28	TRBJ2-1	TGTGCCAGCGGGAGGCCGGCGTACAATGAGCAGTTCTTC	CASGRPAYNEQFF
-	-	TRBV7-9	TRBJ2-1	TGTGCCAGCAGCTTATTGAACAGACACTTTCCGCAGTTCTTC	CASSLLNRHFPQFF
-	TRBD1	TRBV7-6	TRBJ2-5	TGTGCCAGCAGCCCCCTCTCGACAGGGCAAGAGACCCAGTACTTC	CASSPLSTGQETQYF
-	-	TRBV6-1	TRBJ1-3	TGTGCCAGCAGTGAAGCACCGGTCTCGGGAAACACCATATATTTT	CASSEAPVSGNTIYF
-	-	TRBV24-1	TRBJ2-5	TGTGCCACCAGTGATTTTAGCGGACAAGAGACCCAGTACTTC	CATSDFSGQETQYF
-	TRBD1	TRBV18	TRBJ1-1	TGTGCCAGCTCACCCCAGGGGGCGTCGGACACTGAAGCTTTCTTT	CASSPQGASDTEAFF
-	TRBD1	TRBV7-8	TRBJ1-1	TGTGCCAGCAGCTTAAACAGGGGCACTGAAGCTTTCTTT	CASSLNRGTEAFF
-	TRBD1	TRBV19	TRBJ1-1	TGTGCCAGTAAACTAGCCACAGGGGGCTTCACTGAAGCTTTCTTT	CASKLATGGFTEAFF
-	-	TRBV4-3	TRBJ1-5	TGCGCCAGCAGCCAAGCCAGGGTGGGGGGAGATCAGCCCCAGCATTTT	CASSQARVGGDQPQHF
-	-	TRBV19	TRBJ2-7	TGTGCCAGTACCAGGGGGGCAGGGGGTGCCTACGAGCAGTACTTC	CASTRGAGGAYEQYF
-	-	TRBV6-5	TRBJ1-3	TGTGCCAGCAGTTACTCGATGAAGCACACCATATATTTT	CASSYSMKHTIYF
once	TRBD2	TRBV6-2/TRBV6-3	TRBJ2-1	TGTGCCAGCAGTACTGGGACTAGCGGGAGAAGGGGTGAGCAGTTCTTC	CASSTGTSGRRGEQFF
-	-	TRBV7-6	TRBJ2-2	TGTGCCAGCAGCTTAGGTAGTGTGGCGGAGACTAATGGCGGGGAGCTGTTTTTT	CASSLGSVAETNGGELFF
-	-	TRBV6-5	TRBJ1-1	TGTGCCAGCAACATGATACAGGGACCGAACACTGAAGCTTTCTTT	CASNMIQGPNTEAFF
-	-	TRBV6-1	TRBJ1-5	TGTGCCAGCAGTGAATGGGGGGAGTCCAATCAGCCCCAGCATTTT	CASSEWGESNQPQHF